The 8 T cell receptor beta chains given below trace back to one sample, sequenced in a study of blood T cell repertoires in COVID-19. Here immunoSEQ multiplex PCR was the method, and the copy in TCRdb shows in-frame clones only, minus some. This sample has 150,000 or so clones, with 70% to 85% found just once. Sequences were obtained from peripheral blood. The receptors stem from an elderly woman with acute or convalescent COVID-19.

The V and J genes are TRBV4-3 and TRBJ2-1, with TRBD2 identical over 7 bases. Germline CDR1 LGHNA, CDR2 YSLEER. CDR3 length: 17 residues. The V gene end was trimmed by 0 bases and the J gene end by 8 bases; junction bases not matched to a gene: 13. The CDR3 spells CASSQDLGGSTIDEQFF. In DNA, the CDR3 is TGCGCCAGCAGCCAAGATCTGGGGGGGTCAACAATCGATGAGCAGTTCTTC.

This clone was seen just once. The rearrangement uses TRBV15 and TRBJ1-6, with 7 bases identical to TRBD1. Germline CDR1 reads LNHNV; CDR2 reads YYDKDF (reference sequence). The V segment lost 0 bases and the J segment 4 bases; nucleotides outside the gene matches: 0. This CDR3 has 15 residues. The CDR3 loop reads CATSREDRYNSPLHF. In DNA form, the CDR3 reads TGTGCCACCAGCAGAGAGGACAGGTATAATTCACCCCTCCACTTT. The whole variable domain, remainder taken from reference TRBV15 and TRBJ1-6, is DAMVIQNPRYQVTQFGKPVTLSCSQTLNHNVMYWYQQKSSQAPKLLFHYYDKDFNNEADTPDNFQSRRPNTSFCFLDIRSPGLGDTAMYLCATSREDRYNSPLHFGNGTRLTVT.

The chain links TRBV6-1 to TRBJ1-1; D remains ambiguous. The CDR3 consists of 18 residues. Per the germline V gene, CDR1 is MNHNS and CDR2 is SASEGT. Trimming pared 2 bases from V and 1 base from J, leaving 20 bases between. In nucleotides, the CDR3 is TGTGCCAGCAGTGAAAAGGAATGGGCACAACCTTGGAACACTGAAGCTTTCTTT. Translating it yields CASSEKEWAQPWNTEAFF.

The rearrangement joins TRBV11-3 to TRBJ1-3; D is ambiguous. With 9 bases removed from V and 4 bases from J, the gap between germline ends came to 16 bases. The CDR3 is 14 residues long. CDR1 is SGHNT and CDR2 is YENEEA in the germline V gene. This CDR3 reads CARRTGGRGNTIYF. The CDR3 bases are TGTGCCAGGAGGACGGGCGGGAGAGGAAACACCATATATTTT.

This chain connects TRBV5-6 to TRBJ1-5; D not certain. Between the trimmed V and J ends, which lost 0 bases and 2 bases, there was a span of 15 bases. The CDR3 sequence is 17 residues long. CDR1 and CDR2 from the germline V gene are SGHDT and YYEEEE. Here the CDR3 DNA reads TGTGCCAGCAGCTTGGGGCCTCCAGGAAGGCGCAATCAGCCCCAGCATTTT. Residues: CASSLGPPGRRNQPQHF.

V usage is TRBV2 and J usage is TRBJ2-7; 8 positions match TRBD2. Germline V gives CDR1 SNHLY, CDR2 FYNNEI. V was pared by 5 bases and J by 3 bases, with 15 bases of the junction left unmatched. The CDR3 sequence is 17 residues long. The CDR3: CASSSFGGAGEGYEQYF. As DNA, the CDR3 is TGTGCCAGCAGTTCCTTCGGGGGGGCAGGGGAGGGCTACGAGCAGTACTTC. The full variable domain, its missing parts supplied by reference TRBV2 and TRBJ2-7, is EPEVTQTPSHQVTQMGQEVILRCVPISNHLYFYWYRQILGQKVEFLVSFYNNEISEKSEIFDDQFSVERPDGSNFTLKIRSTKLEDSAMYFCASSSFGGAGEGYEQYFGPGTRLTVT.

This chain uses TRBV9 with TRBJ2-3; D is uncertain. V lost 0 bases, J lost 6 bases, and 11 bases lay in between. From germline, CDR1 is SGDLS and CDR2 YYNGEE. The CDR3 contains 14 residues. CDR3 nucleotides: TGTGCCAGCAGCGTAGGGTCACGGCGGGATACGCAGTATTTT. Translating gives CASSVGSRRDTQYF.

The chain couples TRBV15 to TRBJ1-2; a possible D gene is TRBD1 (5 bases). CDR1 LNHNV and CDR2 YYDKDF come from the germline V gene (reference sequence). The V end was cut by 0 bases, the J end by 7 bases, with 21 bases between. This CDR3 has 17 amino acids. The CDR3 here is CATSRDLGRALSGGYTF. CDR3 sequence (DNA): TGTGCCACCAGCAGAGATCTGGGCAGGGCCCTATCGGGTGGCTACACCTTC.